This TCR beta chain was sequenced in a study of blood T cell repertoires in COVID-19. Across the study: Sites in the United States, Italy and Spain provided acute and convalescent COVID-19 samples.

This CDR3 is built from 19 residues. Trimming cost V 4 bases and J 0 bases; bases outside gene matches: 9. The V gene's germline CDR1 is LGHDT and CDR2 YNNKEL (reference sequence). Assay used: immunoSEQ multiplex PCR; TCRdb lists only in-frame clones, some missing. The top ten hold more than 15% of the sample, which has tens of thousands of clones, approximately 86% seen once. This chain connects TRBV3-1 (or the pseudogene TRBV3-2) to TRBJ1-6; 10 nucleotides match TRBD1. Sequencing used peripheral blood. This sequence was found in a man between 45 and 60 years old in a cohort sampled during active COVID-19. CDR3 region: CASSPGTGVRSSYNSPLHF. The CDR3 nucleotides are TGTGCCAGCAGCCCCGGGACAGGGGTCAGGAGCTCCTATAATTCACCCCTCCACTTT.